A selection of T cell receptor beta chains follows, all from one sample in a study of CD8+ T cells in alopecia areata. Assay used: immunoSEQ multiplex PCR; TCRdb lists only in-frame clones, some missing. The sample has about 220,000 clones, more than 45% seen once. The sequencing used CD4+ T cells sorted from blood, collected at week 4, from a patient treated with tofacitinib. Receptors originate from a human donor with alopecia areata. CDR3s include the opening cysteine and the closing phenylalanine or tryptophan. A D gene is named only where the DNA matches it firmly. Clone size appears in some rows only: once, few, many, or a class for an expanded clone.

J	V	D	size	CDR3	DNA
TRBJ2-7	TRBV4-1	-	-	CASSPRWAGNSYEQYF	TGCGCCAGCAGCCCCCGGTGGGCAGGGAACTCCTACGAGCAGTACTTC
TRBJ2-1	TRBV20-1	TRBD2	-	CSAGGLAQFF	TGCAGTGCTGGAGGACTAGCGCAGTTCTTC
TRBJ1-2	TRBV2	TRBD1	-	CASSPTGAYGYTF	TGTGCCAGCAGTCCAACAGGGGCCTATGGCTACACCTTC
TRBJ1-4	TRBV2	TRBD1	few	CASSRQGQNEKLFF	TGTGCCAGCAGTCGACAGGGACAGAATGAAAAACTGTTTTTT
TRBJ2-1	TRBV7-6	-	-	CASSRDQGTVYNEQFF	TGTGCCAGCAGCCGAGACCAAGGGACGGTGTACAATGAGCAGTTCTTC
TRBJ2-1	TRBV30	TRBD2	few	CAWSVRLAGANNEQFF	TGTGCCTGGAGTGTACGGCTAGCGGGGGCCAACAATGAGCAGTTCTTC
TRBJ2-2	TRBV29-1	TRBD1	few	CSARTGGKGGELFF	TGCAGCGCTCGGACAGGGGGCAAGGGCGGGGAGCTGTTTTTT
TRBJ1-4	TRBV27	TRBD1	-	CASSRDRGLGNEKLFF	TGTGCCAGCAGTAGGGACAGGGGGCTGGGTAATGAAAAACTGTTTTTT
TRBJ1-1	TRBV4-1	TRBD1	-	CASSKPGQMTEAFF	TGCGCCAGCAGCAAGCCGGGACAGATGACTGAAGCTTTCTTT
TRBJ1-1	TRBV30	-	-	CAWSVWGASAEAFF	TGTGCCTGGAGTGTATGGGGGGCGAGCGCTGAAGCTTTCTTT
TRBJ1-4	TRBV30	-	-	CAWSPLSGNEKLFF	TGTGCCTGGAGTCCACTTTCAGGGAACGAAAAACTGTTTTTT
TRBJ2-2	TRBV20-1	-	-	CSAKTQRELFF	TGCAGTGCTAAGACCCAAAGGGAGCTGTTTTTT
TRBJ2-5	TRBV28	TRBD1	-	CASSFTGGQMYF	TGTGCCAGCAGTTTCACAGGGGGCCAAATGTACTTC
TRBJ1-1	TRBV18	-	few	CASSPDTNEAFF	TGTGCCAGCTCACCGGACACCAATGAAGCTTTCTTT
TRBJ2-7	TRBV5-1	TRBD1	once	CASSLGTGVSYEQYF	TGCGCCAGCAGCTTGGGGACAGGGGTATCCTACGAGCAGTACTTC
TRBJ1-2	TRBV6-5	-	few	CARGGYTF	TGTGCCAGGGGGGGCTACACCTTC
TRBJ1-1	TRBV14	-	few	CASSQVTGFTEAFF	TGTGCCAGCAGCCAAGTAACAGGGTTCACTGAAGCTTTCTTT
TRBJ2-5	TRBV2	-	-	CASSEAGGETQYF	TGTGCCAGCAGTGAAGCAGGGGGAGAGACCCAGTACTTC
TRBJ2-1	TRBV29-1	-	-	CSVHTGNEQFF	TGCAGCGTTCACACAGGAAATGAGCAGTTCTTC
TRBJ1-2	TRBV4-1	-	-	CASSQQQGHGYTF	TGCGCCAGCAGCCAACAACAGGGCCATGGCTACACCTTC
TRBJ2-2	TRBV14	-	many	CASSLRQTTGELFF	TGTGCCAGCAGCCTCCGACAGACCACCGGGGAGCTGTTTTTT
TRBJ1-5	TRBV30	-	few	CAWTTAGGQPQHF	TGTGCCTGGACCACCGCTGGGGGTCAGCCCCAGCATTTT
TRBJ2-5	TRBV7-9	-	few	CASSTMQGRETQYF	TGTGCCAGCAGCACCATGCAGGGTAGAGAGACCCAGTACTTC
TRBJ1-4	TRBV2	-	-	CASRFIFLGVPNEKLFF	TGTGCCAGCAGATTCATTTTCCTAGGTGTGCCTAATGAAAAACTGTTTTTT
TRBJ2-7	TRBV7-9	TRBD2	-	CASTSDSGGYEQYF	TGTGCCAGCACCTCGGATAGCGGGGGGTACGAGCAGTACTTC
TRBJ2-3	TRBV7-9	-	-	CASSRDSTDTQYF	TGTGCCAGCAGCAGGGACAGCACAGATACGCAGTATTTT
TRBJ2-1	TRBV5-1	-	few	CASSLVALIGNEQFF	TGCGCCAGCAGCTTGGTAGCCCTGATAGGCAATGAGCAGTTCTTC
TRBJ2-5	TRBV9	TRBD1	-	CASNRGQSETQYF	TGTGCCAGCAACAGGGGGCAGTCAGAGACCCAGTACTTC
TRBJ2-3	TRBV29-1	TRBD1	-	CSTWFGDRATQYF	TGCAGCACCTGGTTTGGGGACAGGGCAACGCAGTATTTT
TRBJ1-4	TRBV14	TRBD1	few	CASSPRTGNEKLFF	TGTGCCAGCAGCCCCCGGACAGGAAATGAAAAACTGTTTTTT
TRBJ2-2	TRBV30	-	-	CAWNPGPSGELFF	TGTGCCTGGAACCCGGGGCCGAGCGGGGAGCTGTTTTTT
TRBJ2-7	TRBV29-1	-	-	CSAAKGRSYEQYF	TGCAGCGCGGCCAAGGGCAGGTCCTACGAGCAGTACTTC
TRBJ2-3	TRBV6-5	TRBD2	once	CASSYWAGGTDTQYF	TGTGCCAGCAGTTACTGGGCGGGGGGAACAGATACGCAGTATTTT
TRBJ2-1	TRBV7-7	-	-	CASSLTDNRNNEQFF	TGTGCCAGCAGCTTGACAGACAATCGAAACAATGAGCAGTTCTTC
TRBJ2-7	TRBV27	TRBD1	-	CASSSPRDRGSYEQYF	TGTGCCAGCAGTTCACCACGGGACAGGGGTTCCTACGAGCAGTACTTC
TRBJ1-2	TRBV6-5	-	-	CASSKRQTTYGYTF	TGTGCCAGCAGTAAACGACAGACGACCTATGGCTACACCTTC
TRBJ1-1	TRBV2	TRBD1	-	CASTSKAGQGNTEAFF	TGTGCCAGCACCTCAAAGGCAGGACAGGGGAACACTGAAGCTTTCTTT
TRBJ2-5	TRBV29-1	-	-	CSVVQDSRETQYF	TGCAGCGTTGTTCAGGACAGTAGGGAGACCCAGTACTTC
TRBJ2-7	TRBV11-2	-	-	CASSLDRNEQYF	TGTGCCAGCAGCTTAGATCGAAACGAGCAGTACTTC
TRBJ1-2	TRBV29-1	-	-	CSVDGVRSYGYTF	TGCAGCGTTGACGGGGTCCGAAGCTATGGCTACACCTTC
TRBJ2-1	TRBV30	TRBD2	-	CAWSPRPGLAGGPSYNEQFF	TGTGCCTGGAGTCCCCGTCCGGGACTAGCGGGGGGGCCCTCATACAATGAGCAGTTCTTC
TRBJ1-6	TRBV4-3	TRBD1	-	CASSRDWGQANSPLHF	TGCGCCAGCAGCCGAGACTGGGGACAGGCTAATTCACCCCTCCACTTT
TRBJ2-2	TRBV7-2	-	-	CASSPSLNTGELFF	TGTGCCAGCAGCCCGAGTCTGAACACCGGGGAGCTGTTTTTT
TRBJ2-3	TRBV7-6	TRBD1	few	CASSPKDRWGTDTQYF	TGTGCCAGCAGCCCGAAGGACAGGTGGGGGACAGATACGCAGTATTTT
TRBJ1-1	TRBV29-1	TRBD1	-	CSAHRGPDTEAFF	TGCAGCGCCCACAGGGGTCCGGACACTGAAGCTTTCTTT
TRBJ2-7	TRBV5-1	-	-	CASSASGTYEQYF	TGCGCCAGCAGCGCATCCGGGACCTACGAGCAGTACTTC
TRBJ2-5	TRBV5-1	-	few	CASSLAGRQETQYF	TGCGCCAGCAGCTTGGCGGGGCGGCAAGAGACCCAGTACTTC
TRBJ1-2	TRBV5-4	TRBD1	-	CASSLPSDRGQDGYTF	TGTGCCAGCAGCTTGCCGTCGGACAGGGGGCAAGATGGCTACACCTTC
TRBJ2-2	TRBV29-1	-	-	CSVVRGTGELFF	TGCAGCGTTGTTAGGGGGACCGGGGAGCTGTTTTTT
TRBJ2-3	TRBV5-6	TRBD1	-	CASSSELGQGPTDTQYF	TGTGCCAGCAGCTCGGAGTTGGGACAGGGTCCCACAGATACGCAGTATTTT
TRBJ2-5	TRBV4-3	-	-	CASSRQEEETQYF	TGCGCCAGCAGCCGTCAGGAAGAAGAGACCCAGTACTTC